This T cell receptor beta chain was sequenced during a study of CD8 T cells in Susac syndrome. With random hexamers, about 0.45 to 1 ug RNA was reverse transcribed. Each CDR3 protein is one row after TCRdb ran MiXCR on the immunoSEQ multiplex PCR reads. Of about 150,000 distinct CDR3 sequences listed, roughly 95% were seen once; the top ten hold 0.1% to 0.15%. Looked up from germline, CDR1 is LNHNV and CDR2 is YYDKDF (reference sequence). Trimming took off 1 base at V and 5 bases at J, with 9 bases between the two ends. CDR3 length: 14 residues. This chain joins TRBV15 and TRBJ1-5; a possible D gene is TRBD1 (5 bases). Sequences were obtained from CD4+ T cells from PBMCs. This clonotype was obtained from a human donor with Susac syndrome. The CDR3 bases are TGTGCCACCAGCAGAGGGACACACGATCAGCCCCAGCATTTT. It translates to CATSRGTHDQPQHF.